The sequence of this T cell receptor beta chain was determined in a study of a mutant IDH1 vaccine in newly diagnosed glioma. Findings and limits, study-wide: There were vaccine-induced immune responses in roughly 92% of the patients. Pseudoprogression seemingly bore no relation to changes in top peripheral T cell clonotypes.

Clones were read by immunoSEQ multiplex PCR, and TCRdb kept only the in-frame ones, dropping some. The sample has roughly 57,000 clones, 89% seen once; the top ten hold more than 1.5%. Remarks on this clone: As yet, its antigen is unknown.

The time point denotes: week 11, during vaccination. In the vaccine, a single dose held 300 ug of the mutant IDH1 20-mer peptide, along with topical imiquimod. The donors' diagnosis was new WHO grade 3 or 4 astrocytoma that was IDH1-mutant and ATRX-lost. Germline V lookup: CDR1 MNHNY, CDR2 SVGAGI (reference sequence). CDR3 length: 15 residues. V dropped 5 bases and J dropped 0 bases, with 12 bases sitting between them. This receptor was taken from a man between 40 and 49 years old with glioma. Here the sequenced sample was PBMCs, taken from a glioma patient whose treatment included an IDH1 peptide vaccine. The V and J genes are TRBV6-6 and TRBJ2-3, with D possibly being TRBD2 (5 bases). The CDR3 DNA is TGTGCCAGCAGTGACCGGACGGGAAGCACAGATACGCAGTATTTT. This gives the protein CASSDRTGSTDTQYF.